These 8 T cell receptor beta chains were sequenced from one sample in a study of radiotherapy plus CTLA-4 blockade in lung cancer. Sequenced by immunoSEQ multiplex PCR; TCRdb stores in-frame clones only, minus some. This table holds some 96,000 clones, roughly 88% found once. Specimen: peripheral blood, collected from a patient treated with radiotherapy plus ipilimumab. These receptors were obtained from a human donor with non-small cell lung cancer that progressed on radiotherapy plus ipilimumab.

V usage is TRBV27 and J usage is TRBJ1-1; D perhaps matches TRBD1 (6 bases). The CDR3 runs 14 residues. Looked up from germline, CDR1 is MNHEY and CDR2 is SMNVEV (reference sequence). V lost 0 bases to trimming and J lost 5 bases, with 10 bases between them. The CDR3 sequence is CASSLSGGRTEAFF. The CDR3, as DNA: TGTGCCAGCAGTTTATCAGGGGGGCGGACTGAAGCTTTCTTT.

The chain combines TRBV19 with TRBJ2-5, with 7 positions matching TRBD1. Per germline, CDR1 LNHDA and CDR2 SQIVND (reference sequence). The CDR3 consists of 14 residues. J gave up 5 bases and V 5 bases, and 8 bases lay outside the gene matches. CDR3 sequence (DNA): TGTGCCAGTAGTGAAACAGGGGTGGTGGAGACCCAGTACTTC. Translating gives CASSETGVVETQYF. Full variable domain (outside the CDR3, taken from reference TRBV19 and TRBJ2-5): DGGITQSPKYLFRKEGQNVTLSCEQNLNHDAMYWYRQDPGQGLRLIYYSQIVNDFQKGDIAEGYSVSREKKESFPLTVTSAQKNPTAFYLCASSETGVVETQYFGPGTRLLVL.

This chain joins TRBV19 and TRBJ1-2; D not certain. V shed 3 bases and J shed 5 bases, with 7 bases lying between them. This CDR3 has 12 residues. The germline CDR1 and CDR2 sequences are LNHDA and SQIVND (reference sequence). The chain's CDR3 is CASSILGYGYTF. Written as DNA, the CDR3 is TGTGCCAGTAGTATTTTAGGTTATGGCTACACCTTC.

The chain recombines TRBV7-6 with TRBJ1-1; D gene uncertain. V was shortened by 5 bases and J by 3 bases, with 10 bases between the two germline ends. The germline V gene has CDR1 SGHVS and CDR2 FNYEAQ. This CDR3 region has 13 residues. CDR3 sequence (DNA): TGTGCCAGCAGCCCCCCAAGGGACACTGAAGCTTTCTTT. Its protein is CASSPPRDTEAFF.

This chain links TRBV9 with TRBJ2-7; TRBD2 agrees at 11 bases. The CDR3 loop spans 16 amino acids. J gave up 3 bases and V 3 bases, and 8 bases lay outside the gene matches. CDR1 and CDR2 from the germline V gene are SGDLS and YYNGEE. The CDR3, as DNA: TGTGCCAGCAGCGCACGCCTAGCGGGAGGCATCTACGAGCAGTACTTC. It yields the protein CASSARLAGGIYEQYF.

The chain couples TRBV6-1 to TRBJ2-3; D remains ambiguous. The CDR3 consists of 15 residues. Trimming shortened V by 6 bases and J by 1 base, and 14 bases separated the two germline ends. Germline values: CDR1 MNHNS, CDR2 SASEGT. The DNA of the CDR3 is TGTGCCAGCAGCGCGACCACTACTGGCACAGATACGCAGTATTTT. Translation: CASSATTTGTDTQYF.

The chain recombines TRBV2 with TRBJ2-7; TRBD2 agrees at 12 bases. The CDR3 spans 16 residues. After removal of 5 bases from V and 5 bases from J, the junction contained 10 bases not matched to a gene. The germline gives CDR1 SNHLY, CDR2 FYNNEI. Here the CDR3 reads CASSSPGLAGVDEQYF. The CDR3 nucleotides are TGTGCCAGCAGTTCCCCGGGACTAGCGGGCGTGGACGAGCAGTACTTC.

CDR3 nucleotide sequence: TGCGCCAGCAGCTTGGAGCTAGCGGGAGAGGGGACCCAGTACTTC. This codes for CASSLELAGEGTQYF. The rearrangement joins TRBV5-1 to TRBJ2-5; 10 bases agree with TRBD2. CDR1 and CDR2 (germline): SGHRS, YFSETQ. V shed 0 bases and J 7 bases; nucleotides not matched to a gene: 6. The CDR3 consists of 15 residues.